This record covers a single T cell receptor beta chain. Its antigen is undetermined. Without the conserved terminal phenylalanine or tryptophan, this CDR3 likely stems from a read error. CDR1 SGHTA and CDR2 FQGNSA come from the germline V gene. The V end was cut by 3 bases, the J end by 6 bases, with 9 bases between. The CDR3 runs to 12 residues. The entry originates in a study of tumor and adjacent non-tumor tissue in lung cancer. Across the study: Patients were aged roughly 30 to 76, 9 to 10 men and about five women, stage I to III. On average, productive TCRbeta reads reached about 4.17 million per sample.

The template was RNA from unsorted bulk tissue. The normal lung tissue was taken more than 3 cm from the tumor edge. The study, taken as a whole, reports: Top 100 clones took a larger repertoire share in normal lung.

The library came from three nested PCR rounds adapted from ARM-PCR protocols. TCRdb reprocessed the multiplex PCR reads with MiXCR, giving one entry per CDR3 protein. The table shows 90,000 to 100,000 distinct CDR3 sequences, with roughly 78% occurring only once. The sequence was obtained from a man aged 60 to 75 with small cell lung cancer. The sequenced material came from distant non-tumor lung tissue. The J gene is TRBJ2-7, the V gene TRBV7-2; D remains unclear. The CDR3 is CASSLPYGEQYS. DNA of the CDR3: TGTGCCAGCAGCTTGCCCTACGGCGAGCAGTACTCC.